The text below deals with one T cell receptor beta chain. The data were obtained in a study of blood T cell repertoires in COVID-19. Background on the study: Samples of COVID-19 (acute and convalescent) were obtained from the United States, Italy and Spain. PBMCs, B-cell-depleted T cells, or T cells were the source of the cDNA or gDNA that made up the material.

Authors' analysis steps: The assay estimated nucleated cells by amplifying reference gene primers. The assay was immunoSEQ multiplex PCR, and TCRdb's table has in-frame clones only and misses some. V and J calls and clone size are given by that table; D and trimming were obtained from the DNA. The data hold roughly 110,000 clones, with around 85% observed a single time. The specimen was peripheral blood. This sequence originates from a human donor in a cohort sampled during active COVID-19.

The CDR3 sequence: CASSPGRESAEAFF. The CDR3 DNA reads TGCGCCAGCAGCCCCGGGAGGGAAAGTGCTGAAGCTTTCTTT. This chain links TRBV5-1 with TRBJ1-1; no firm D call. Per germline, CDR1 SGHRS and CDR2 YFSETQ. CDR3 size: 14 residues. Deletions cut 4 bases from V and 6 bases from J, with 16 bases between.